These 13 T cell receptor beta chains came from one sample sequenced in a study of T cells in Graves' hyperthyroidism and ophthalmopathy. There were TCR beta CDR3 regions amplified from RNA transcripts. HTBI primers were employed in a first-round RT-PCR of the TCR CDR3. TCRdb fed the multiplex PCR reads into MiXCR, producing one record per CDR3 protein. Found here are fewer than 600,000 distinct CDR3 sequences, approximately 14% of them singletons; the top ten hold over 15%. The sequenced sample was blood. These receptors all come from a woman younger than 35 with Graves' hyperthyroidism.

This clonotype appeared many times. The chain combines TRBV12-3 or TRBV12-4 with TRBJ1-1; weak D call: TRBD1 (5 bases). V was cut by 7 bases and J by 3 bases, with 18 bases left in between. This CDR3 has 15 residues. The CDR3 protein is CASNSGLRGHTEAFF. Here the CDR3 DNA reads TGTGCCAGCAACTCTGGGTTACGGGGCCACACTGAAGCTTTCTTT.

A word on this clonotype: Being one base from a much bigger clone, this may be a read error. This sequence joins TRBV20-1 and TRBJ2-7, with a tentative D call TRBD2 (5 bases). This CDR3 comprises 11 residues. Trimming removed 3 bases at V and 2 bases at J, with 5 bases between. CDR1 and CDR2 (germline): DFQATT, SNEGSKA (reference sequence). As DNA, the CDR3 is TGCAGTGCTAGCGGGACCTACGAGCAGTACTTC. The encoded protein is CSASGTYEQYF.

The genes are TRBV10-2 and TRBJ2-5; maybe TRBD1 (5 bases). V was clipped by 5 bases and J by 2 bases, with 9 bases between them. Germline loops: CDR1 WSHSY, CDR2 SAAADI. The CDR3 is 13 amino acids. The CDR3 DNA is TGCGCCAGCAGTACACAGGTACAAGAGACCCAGTACTTC. Amino acid sequence: CASSTQVQETQYF.

This clonotype was seen a few times. The rearrangement uses TRBV5-6 and TRBJ2-7, with D possibly matching TRBD2 (6 bases). The CDR3 length is 18 residues. Germline CDR1 and CDR2: SGHDT and YYEEEE. V shed 4 bases and J shed 3 bases, with 26 bases lying between them. CDR3 in DNA: TGTGCCAGCAGCGGGACGGGGAAATCCGGGACTGGAATCTACGAGCAGTACTTC. Translated: CASSGTGKSGTGIYEQYF.

The genes are TRBV5-1 and TRBJ2-1; TRBD2 might be the D (5 bases). There are 13 residues in the CDR3. CDR1 SGHRS and CDR2 YFSETQ come from the germline V gene. Trimming cost V 2 bases and J 10 bases, with 13 bases left between them. CDR3 region: CASSLPSKTEQFF. The CDR3 bases are TGCGCCAGCAGCTTACCTAGCAAAACGGAGCAGTTCTTC.

On this clonotype: The conserved phenylalanine or tryptophan is not found at the CDR3 terminus, so this likely reflects a read error. V usage is TRBV4-1 and J usage is TRBJ2-3; 11 nucleotides agree with TRBD2. The V gene's germline CDR1 is MGHRA and CDR2 YSYEKL. CDR3 length equals 16 residues. V trimming: 4 bases; J trimming: 3 bases; junction bases outside the gene matches: 6. The CDR3 spells CASSLAGGPGTDTQYL. CDR3 DNA sequence: TGCGCCAGCAGCCTAGCGGGAGGGCCGGGGACAGATACGCAGTATTTA.

This clonotype was seen ten or more times. The chain recombines TRBV20-1 with TRBJ2-7; 7 bases agree with TRBD2. Per the germline V gene, CDR1 is DFQATT and CDR2 is SNEGSKA (reference sequence). V was clipped by 7 bases and J by 5 bases; unmatched bases: 8. The CDR3 runs 12 residues. The CDR3 here is CSGVGGPHEQYF. The CDR3 DNA sequence: TGCAGTGGGGTGGGAGGGCCTCACGAGCAGTACTTC.

This clonotype was found many times. V and J are TRBV19 and TRBJ2-2, with D maybe TRBD1 (5 bases). V lost 3 bases and J lost 6, with 14 bases in between. Per the germline V gene, CDR1 is LNHDA and CDR2 is SQIVND (reference sequence). This CDR3 comprises 15 residues. The CDR3 protein is CASSIGGARSGELFF. The CDR3 nucleotides are TGTGCCAGTAGTATTGGTGGGGCTCGGTCCGGGGAGCTGTTTTTT.

This clonotype was observed at least ten times. The chain uses TRBV19 and TRBJ2-1; D might be TRBD1 or TRBD2, each matching 7 bases. V was cut by 6 bases and J by 10 bases, with 13 bases left in between. Germline CDR1 LNHDA, CDR2 SQIVND (reference sequence). This CDR3 has 12 residues. The CDR3 sequence is CASSGLGGEQFF. Written as DNA, the CDR3 is TGTGCCAGTAGCGGACTAGGGGGCGAGCAGTTCTTC.

This clonotype has a count of ten or more. The chain combines TRBV30 with TRBJ1-4; D possibly corresponds to TRBD1 (5 bases). The germline V and J ends were trimmed by 1 base and 7 bases, with 16 bases remaining between them. This CDR3 spans 15 amino acids. The germline V gene has CDR1 GTSNPN and CDR2 SVGIG (reference sequence). The CDR3 sequence: CAWSAQGGEIEKLFF. CDR3 DNA sequence: TGTGCCTGGAGTGCCCAGGGAGGAGAAATTGAAAAACTGTTTTTT.

The sample holds many counts of this clonotype. The DNA for the CDR3 is TGTGCCAGCAGCTTCGTAGGGGGGGCGGGCAATGAGCAGTTCTTC. It yields the protein CASSFVGGAGNEQFF. The J gene is TRBJ2-1, the V gene TRBV7-3; D is possibly TRBD2 (7 bases). Trimming left V 3 bases short and J 6 bases short, with 15 bases between. The V gene's germline CDR1 is SGHTA and CDR2 FQGTGA. There are 15 residues in the CDR3.

This clonotype was observed at least ten times. The chain uses TRBV12-3 or TRBV12-4 and TRBJ2-5; unclear D gene. The CDR3 sequence is 12 residues long. V was shortened by 7 bases and J by 3 bases, with 9 bases between the two germline ends. The CDR3 bases are TGTGCCAGCAAGGCAGGCAAAGAGACCCAGTACTTC. It translates to CASKAGKETQYF.

This clonotype was observed at least ten times. This rearrangement joins TRBV18 to TRBJ2-3; 8 nucleotides match TRBD1. The germline V gene encodes CDR1 KGHSH and CDR2 LQKENI. This CDR3 region has 17 residues. V lost 5 bases, J lost 0 bases, and 10 bases stayed unmatched. The CDR3 DNA sequence: TGTGCCAGCTCAACAACAGGGGGACGCGTTAGCACAGATACGCAGTATTTT. The encoded protein is CASSTTGGRVSTDTQYF. The entire variable domain, with the rest obtained from reference TRBV18 and TRBJ2-3, is as follows: NAGVMQNPRHLVRRRGQEARLRCSPMKGHSHVYWYRQLPEEGLKFMVYLQKENIIDESGMPKERFSAEFPKEGPSILRIQQVVRGDSAAYFCASSTTGGRVSTDTQYFGPGTRLTVL.